This T cell receptor beta chain was identified during a study of cytomegalovirus exposure and HLA in healthy donors. Study background: Out of 180 million or so T cells, an earlier analysis found more than 95 million unique TCR beta sequences in total.

With regard to this clone: What it binds is unknown.

Primers for the PCR totalled 60 Vbeta and 13 Jbeta. The data were produced by immunoSEQ multiplex PCR, yet TCRdb's version contains in-frame clones alone and is incomplete. The data contain under 95,000 clones, less than 10% of them singletons. Broader study findings: Later analysis reportedly placed an Asian-associated ancestry cluster below the roughly 600-donor mean in N-insertions. In a later analysis, V- and J-gene trimming of beta chains associated with a DCLRE1C missense variant, replicated independently. Most observed TCR sequences were rare, whereas some public TCRs were detected in many donors.

Material for sequencing was PBMCs. The source is a man aged 50 or older in good health and CMV-seronegative.

CDR3 residues: CASSPWTGEKLFF. The DNA of the CDR3 is TGTGCCAGCAGCCCTTGGACTGGGGAAAAACTGTTTTTT. The gene calls are TRBV9 and TRBJ1-4; D ambiguous. V was cut by 4 bases and J by 8 bases, with 12 bases left in between. The length of the CDR3 is 13 residues. Germline loops: CDR1 SGDLS, CDR2 YYNGEE. The whole variable domain, filled in from reference TRBV9 and TRBJ1-4, reads DSGVTQTPKHLITATGQRVTLRCSPRSGDLSVYWYQQSLDQGLQFLIQYYNGEERAKGNILERFSAQQFPDLHSELNLSSLELGDSALYFCASSPWTGEKLFFGSGTQLSVL.